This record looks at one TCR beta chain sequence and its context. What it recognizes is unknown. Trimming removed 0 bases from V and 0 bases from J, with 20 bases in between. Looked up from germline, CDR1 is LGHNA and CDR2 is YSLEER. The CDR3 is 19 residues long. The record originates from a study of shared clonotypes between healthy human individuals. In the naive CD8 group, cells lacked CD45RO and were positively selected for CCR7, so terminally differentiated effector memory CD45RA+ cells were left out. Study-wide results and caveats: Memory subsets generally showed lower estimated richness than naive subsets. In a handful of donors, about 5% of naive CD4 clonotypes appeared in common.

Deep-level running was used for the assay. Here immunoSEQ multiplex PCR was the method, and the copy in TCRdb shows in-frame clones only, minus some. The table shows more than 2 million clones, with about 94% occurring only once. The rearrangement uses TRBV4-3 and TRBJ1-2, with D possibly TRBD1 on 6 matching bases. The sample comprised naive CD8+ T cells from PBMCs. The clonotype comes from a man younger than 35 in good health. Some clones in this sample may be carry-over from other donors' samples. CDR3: CASSQDLGTGLISNYGYTF. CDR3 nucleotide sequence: TGCGCCAGCAGCCAAGATCTAGGTACAGGGTTAATCTCTAACTATGGCTACACCTTC.